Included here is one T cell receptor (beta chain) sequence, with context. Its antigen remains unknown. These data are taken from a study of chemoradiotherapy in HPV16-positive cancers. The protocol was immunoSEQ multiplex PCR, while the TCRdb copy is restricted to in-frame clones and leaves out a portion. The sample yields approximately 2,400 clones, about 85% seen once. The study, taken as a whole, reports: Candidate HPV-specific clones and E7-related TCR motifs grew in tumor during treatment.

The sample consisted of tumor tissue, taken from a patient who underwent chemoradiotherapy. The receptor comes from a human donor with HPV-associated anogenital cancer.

The CDR3 sequence is CSVWGLAGGGGETQYF. The CDR3 DNA sequence: TGCAGCGTTTGGGGACTAGCGGGAGGAGGCGGGGAGACCCAGTACTTC. The J gene is TRBJ2-5, the V gene TRBV29-1, with TRBD2 matching over 15 bases. There are 16 residues in the CDR3. V was clipped by 5 bases and J by 5 bases; unmatched bases: 9. Germline-derived CDR1 and CDR2 are SQVTM and ANQGSEA.